This TCR beta chain was documented in a study of cytomegalovirus exposure and HLA in healthy donors. General study points: Three CMV-associated chains were confirmed in vitro to be specific for CMV antigens. An analysis was carried out at a later point. It showed that HLA-associated TCR beta chains were more clonally expanded than equally common non-associated chains. The authors enumerated some 160 TCR beta chains as linked to cytomegalovirus.

CDR3 length: 14 residues. V lost 8 bases and J lost 7; bases outside the gene matches: 4. CDR1 is SNHLY, CDR2 FYNNEI, per germline. Amplification used 60 Vbeta primers and 13 Jbeta primers. The assay was immunoSEQ multiplex PCR, and TCRdb's table has in-frame clones only and misses some. This table has 97,000 or so clones, around 57% appearing once. About this clone itself: Its antigen remains unknown.

This TCR was recovered from a human donor in good health. The genes are TRBV2 and TRBJ2-1, with TRBD2 matching 14 bases. Sequencing input: PBMCs. The CDR3 here is CASGTSGRRNEQFF. The DNA for the CDR3 is TGTGCCAGCGGGACTAGCGGGAGAAGGAATGAGCAGTTCTTC.